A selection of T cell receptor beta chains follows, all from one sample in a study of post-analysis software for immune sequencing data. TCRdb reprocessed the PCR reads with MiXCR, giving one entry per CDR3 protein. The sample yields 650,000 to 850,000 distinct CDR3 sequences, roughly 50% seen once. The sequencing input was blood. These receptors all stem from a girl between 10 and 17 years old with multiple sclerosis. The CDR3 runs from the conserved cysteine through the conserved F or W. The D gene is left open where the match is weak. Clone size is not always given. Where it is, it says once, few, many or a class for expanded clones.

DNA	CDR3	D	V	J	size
TGTGCCATCAAAACAGGGGACACGGGAGATACGCAGTATTTT	CAIKTGDTGDTQYF	TRBD1	TRBV27	TRBJ2-3	.
TGCAGCGTTGAAGGTTCGCTAGAAATAGGTGGAAATGAGCAGTTCTTC	CSVEGSLEIGGNEQFF	.	TRBV29-1	TRBJ2-1	.
TGTGCCAGCAGCCCATTAAGACCCTGCGAGCAGTACTTC	CASSPLRPCEQYF	.	TRBV21-1	TRBJ2-7	.
TGCACCAGCAGCTACAGGACAGCGAACACTGAAGCTTTCTTT	CTSSYRTANTEAFF	.	TRBV5-1	TRBJ1-1	few
TGCGCCAGCAGCTTACAAACGCAGGGAACCTACGAGCAGTACTTC	CASSLQTQGTYEQYF	.	TRBV5-1	TRBJ2-7	.
TGCAGTGCTCGCCGGGACTCTACAGGACCTAACTATGGCTACACCTTC	CSARRDSTGPNYGYTF	.	TRBV20-1	TRBJ1-2	.
TGTGCCAGCTCACCAGAGTCCCTGGGCAAAAACATTCAGTACTTC	CASSPESLGKNIQYF	.	TRBV18	TRBJ2-4	.
TGTGCCAGCAGTTCCGACCTCAGGGGTACTGAAGCTTTCTTT	CASSSDLRGTEAFF	.	TRBV27	TRBJ1-1	.
TGTGCCAGCAGTTCGTCAGGAGATTCACCCCTCCACTTT	CASSSSGDSPLHF	.	TRBV6-2/TRBV6-3	TRBJ1-6	.
TGTGCCAGCAGCCAAGATGGCCAGGACAGGGAGATAAGAAAACTGTTTTTT	CASSQDGQDREIRKLFF	TRBD1	TRBV4-2	TRBJ1-4	few
TGTGCCAGCAGTTACCGGGGACCAGACACAGATACGCAGTATTTT	CASSYRGPDTDTQYF	.	TRBV6-6	TRBJ2-3	once
TGCAGCGTTGTTGGGTTAGCCAAAAACATTCAGTACTTC	CSVVGLAKNIQYF	.	TRBV29-1	TRBJ2-4	.
TGTGCCAGCAGCTCCCCTTTGGGGGGGCAATCTTACGAGCAGTACTTC	CASSSPLGGQSYEQYF	.	TRBV7-9	TRBJ2-7	few
TGTGCCAGCAGCTCTCGACCCTTAGCGGGGGGGCTTGGAGATACGCAGTATTTT	CASSSRPLAGGLGDTQYF	TRBD2	TRBV7-9	TRBJ2-3	few
TGTGCCAGCAGTTCCGTGGGAGCGGGGGATTACGAGCAGTACTTC	CASSSVGAGDYEQYF	TRBD2	TRBV6-5	TRBJ2-7	few
TGCGCCAGCAGTAAACGGACTAGCGGGAGTAATGAGCAGTTCTTC	CASSKRTSGSNEQFF	TRBD2	TRBV5-1	TRBJ2-1	.
TGCGCCAGCAGCCCCGTGGGGACCAAGCCATCCTACGAGCAGTACTTC	CASSPVGTKPSYEQYF	.	TRBV4-1	TRBJ2-7	few
TGCGCCAGCAGCCCGGACCCGAGCTCCTACAATGAGCAGTTCTTC	CASSPDPSSYNEQFF	.	TRBV5-1	TRBJ2-1	.
TGCAGTGCCACCAGTGGCAATCAGCCCCAGCATTTT	CSATSGNQPQHF	.	TRBV20-1	TRBJ1-5	.
TGCAGCGTTGAAGGAACTAGCGGTCCACAGGAGGAGACCCAGTACTTC	CSVEGTSGPQEETQYF	TRBD2	TRBV29-1	TRBJ2-5	.
TGTGCCAGCAGCCAAGATCAGGGAAACTATGGCTACACCTTC	CASSQDQGNYGYTF	.	TRBV4-2	TRBJ1-2	.